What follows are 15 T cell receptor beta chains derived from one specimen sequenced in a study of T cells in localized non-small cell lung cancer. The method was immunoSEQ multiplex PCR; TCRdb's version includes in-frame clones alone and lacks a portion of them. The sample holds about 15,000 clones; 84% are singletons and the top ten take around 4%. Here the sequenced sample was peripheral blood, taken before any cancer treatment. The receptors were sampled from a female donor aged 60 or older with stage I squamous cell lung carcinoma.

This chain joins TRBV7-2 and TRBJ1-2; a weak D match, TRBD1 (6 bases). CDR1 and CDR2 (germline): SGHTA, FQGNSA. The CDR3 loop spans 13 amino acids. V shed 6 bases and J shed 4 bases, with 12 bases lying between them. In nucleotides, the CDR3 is TGTGCCAGCAGGGATAGGGGGATCTATGGCTACACCTTC. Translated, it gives CASRDRGIYGYTF.

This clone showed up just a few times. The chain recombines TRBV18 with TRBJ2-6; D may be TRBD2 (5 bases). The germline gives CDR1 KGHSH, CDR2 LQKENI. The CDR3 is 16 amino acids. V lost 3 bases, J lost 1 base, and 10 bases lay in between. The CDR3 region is CASSPATSSGANVLTF. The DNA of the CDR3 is TGTGCCAGCTCACCCGCAACTAGTTCTGGGGCCAACGTCCTGACTTTC.

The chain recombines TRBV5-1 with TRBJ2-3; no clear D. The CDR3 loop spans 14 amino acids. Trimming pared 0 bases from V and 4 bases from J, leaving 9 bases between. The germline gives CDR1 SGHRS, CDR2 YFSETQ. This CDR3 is CASSLVSRADTQYF. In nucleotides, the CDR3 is TGCGCCAGCAGCTTGGTTAGTAGGGCAGATACGCAGTATTTT.

In DNA, the CDR3 is TGTGCCAGCAGCTTAAACGATGATTCACCCCTCCACTTT. This gives the protein CASSLNDDSPLHF. The V and J genes are TRBV13 and TRBJ1-6; no clear D gene. Germline loops: CDR1 PRHDT, CDR2 FYEKMQ (reference sequence). Trimming stripped 2 bases from V and 8 bases from J, with 7 bases between. This CDR3 is built from 13 residues.

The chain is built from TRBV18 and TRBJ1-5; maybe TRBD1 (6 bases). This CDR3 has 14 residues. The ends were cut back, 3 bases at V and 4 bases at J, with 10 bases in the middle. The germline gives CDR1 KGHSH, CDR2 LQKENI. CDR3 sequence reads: CASSPGQTNQPQHF. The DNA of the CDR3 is TGTGCCAGCTCACCCGGACAGACTAATCAGCCCCAGCATTTT.

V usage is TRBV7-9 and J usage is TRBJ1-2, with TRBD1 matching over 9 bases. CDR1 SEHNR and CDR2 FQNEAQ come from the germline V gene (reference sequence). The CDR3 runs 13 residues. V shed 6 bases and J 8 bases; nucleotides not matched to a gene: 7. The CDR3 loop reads CASSYDGTGGYTF. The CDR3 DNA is TGTGCCAGCAGTTATGACGGGACAGGGGGCTACACCTTC.

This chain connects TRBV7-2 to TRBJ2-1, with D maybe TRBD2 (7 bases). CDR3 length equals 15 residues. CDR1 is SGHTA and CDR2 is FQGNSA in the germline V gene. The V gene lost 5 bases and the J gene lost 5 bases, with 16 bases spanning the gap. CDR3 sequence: CASSITRGADNEQFF. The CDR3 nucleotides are TGTGCCAGCAGCATCACCCGGGGGGCCGACAATGAGCAGTTCTTC.

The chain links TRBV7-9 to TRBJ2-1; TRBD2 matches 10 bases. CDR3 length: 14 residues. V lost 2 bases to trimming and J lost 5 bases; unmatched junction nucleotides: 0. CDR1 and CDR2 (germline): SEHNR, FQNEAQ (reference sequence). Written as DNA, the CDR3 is TGTGCCAGCAGCTTACTAGCGGGGGACAATGAGCAGTTCTTC. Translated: CASSLLAGDNEQFF.

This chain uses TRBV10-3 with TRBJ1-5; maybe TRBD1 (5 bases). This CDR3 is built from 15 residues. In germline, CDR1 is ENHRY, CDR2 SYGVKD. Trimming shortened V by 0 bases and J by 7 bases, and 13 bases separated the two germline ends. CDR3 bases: TGTGCCATCAGTGAGTCTGGGACTCCCGGACAGCCCCAGCATTTT. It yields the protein CAISESGTPGQPQHF.

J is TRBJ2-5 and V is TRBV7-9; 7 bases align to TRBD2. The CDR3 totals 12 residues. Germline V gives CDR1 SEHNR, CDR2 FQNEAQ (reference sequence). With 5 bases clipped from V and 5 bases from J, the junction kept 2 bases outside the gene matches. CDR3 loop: CASSRGGETQYF. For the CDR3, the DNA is TGTGCCAGCAGCAGGGGAGGGGAGACCCAGTACTTC.

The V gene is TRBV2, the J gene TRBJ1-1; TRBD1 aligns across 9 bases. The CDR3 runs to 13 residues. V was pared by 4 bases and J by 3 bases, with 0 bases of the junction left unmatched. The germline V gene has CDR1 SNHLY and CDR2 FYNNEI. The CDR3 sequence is CASSGTGDTEAFF. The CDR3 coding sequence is TGTGCCAGCAGTGGGACAGGGGACACTGAAGCTTTCTTT.

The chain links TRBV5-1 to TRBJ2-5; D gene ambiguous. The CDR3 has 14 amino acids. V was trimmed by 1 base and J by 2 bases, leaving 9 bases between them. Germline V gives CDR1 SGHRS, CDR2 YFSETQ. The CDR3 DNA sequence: TGCGCCAGCAGCTTGAGGAGTACACAAGAGACCCAGTACTTC. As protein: CASSLRSTQETQYF.

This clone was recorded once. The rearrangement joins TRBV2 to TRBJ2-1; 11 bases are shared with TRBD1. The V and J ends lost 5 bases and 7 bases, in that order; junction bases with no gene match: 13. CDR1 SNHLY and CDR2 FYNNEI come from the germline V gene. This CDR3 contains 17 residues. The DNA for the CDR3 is TGTGCCAGCAGTTCAACCAAACCGGGACAGGGGGATAATGAGCAGTTCTTC. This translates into CASSSTKPGQGDNEQFF.

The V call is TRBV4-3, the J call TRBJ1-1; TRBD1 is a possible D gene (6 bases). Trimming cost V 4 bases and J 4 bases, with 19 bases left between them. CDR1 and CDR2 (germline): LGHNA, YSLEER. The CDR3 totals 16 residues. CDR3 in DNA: TGCGCCAGCAGCCCTCATTTACAGGGCGAGGTCACTGAAGCTTTCTTT. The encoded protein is CASSPHLQGEVTEAFF.

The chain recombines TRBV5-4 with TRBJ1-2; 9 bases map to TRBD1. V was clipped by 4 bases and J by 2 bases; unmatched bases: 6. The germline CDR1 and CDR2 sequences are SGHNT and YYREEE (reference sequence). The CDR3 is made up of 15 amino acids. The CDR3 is CASSQRTGANYGYTF. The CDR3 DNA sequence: TGTGCCAGCAGCCAAAGGACAGGGGCCAACTATGGCTACACCTTC.